This T cell receptor beta chain is from a study of blood T cells in healthy people across ages. Germline-derived CDR1 and CDR2 are DFQATT and SNEGSKA (reference sequence). CDR3 length: 14 residues. Trimming took 3 bases from V and 8 from J, leaving 16 bases between them. Using a J-beta primer mix together with a sample-barcoded 5' primer, a second PCR was run for about 7 to 12 cycles. TCRdb re-analysed the 5' RACE reads in MiXCR, keeping a single row per CDR3 protein. The data contain 550,000 to 750,000 distinct CDR3 sequences, 20% to 25% of them singletons. The V call is TRBV20-1, the J call TRBJ1-4; TRBD1 might be the D (5 bases). The sequence came from a man between 70 and 80 years old in good health. The source material was blood. CDR3 sequence (DNA): TGCAGTGCTAGTGTCGGGGCGCAGAGCGAAAAACTGTTTTTT. It yields the protein CSASVGAQSEKLFF.